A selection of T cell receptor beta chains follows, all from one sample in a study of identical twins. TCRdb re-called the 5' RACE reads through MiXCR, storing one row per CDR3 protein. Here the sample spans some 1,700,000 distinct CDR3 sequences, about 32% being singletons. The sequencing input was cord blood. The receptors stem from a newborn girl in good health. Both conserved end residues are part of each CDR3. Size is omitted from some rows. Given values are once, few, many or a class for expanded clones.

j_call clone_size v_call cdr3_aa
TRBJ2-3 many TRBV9 CASSALDPDTQYF
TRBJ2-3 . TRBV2 CASSLDSRAGSTDTQYF
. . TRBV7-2 CASSLARGLAGSSYNEQYF
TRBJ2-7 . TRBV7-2 CASSHLAGGPGEQYF
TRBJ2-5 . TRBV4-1 CASSQTLGETQYF
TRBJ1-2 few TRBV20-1 CSAWENGYTF
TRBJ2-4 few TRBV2 CASIPDGLAIAKNIQYF
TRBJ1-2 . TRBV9 CASSETDGYTF
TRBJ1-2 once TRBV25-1 CVSTPTGGEGYGYTF
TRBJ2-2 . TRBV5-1 CASSLEGYTGELFF
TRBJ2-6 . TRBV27 CASSPGRSGANVLTF
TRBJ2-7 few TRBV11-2 CASSPLRGHRFYEQYF
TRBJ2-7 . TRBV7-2 CASSLALAGGRYEQYF
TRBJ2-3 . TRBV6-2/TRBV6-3 CASSYGRDQRKNTQYF
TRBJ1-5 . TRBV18 CASSPLPWSGTHSNRPQHF
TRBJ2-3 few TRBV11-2 CASSWGTSSTDTQYF
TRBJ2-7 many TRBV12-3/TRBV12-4 CASSFGLALPYEQYF
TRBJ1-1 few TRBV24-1 CATSDTRQGSEAFF
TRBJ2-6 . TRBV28 CASSVTGFYSGANVLTF
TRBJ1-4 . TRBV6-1 CASSEQGTGSRMPFF
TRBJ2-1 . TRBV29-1 CSGRRSYNEQFF
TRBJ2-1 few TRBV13 CASSIFYSGGQNNEQFF
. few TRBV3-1 CASSQEGKRGSSYNEQYF
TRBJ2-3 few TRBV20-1 CSATMGTVLTDTQYF
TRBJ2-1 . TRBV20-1 CSPRTSGRREQFF
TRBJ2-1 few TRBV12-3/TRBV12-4 CASSPTGLAGGTYNEQFF
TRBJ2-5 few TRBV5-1 CASSFLAGDVETQYF
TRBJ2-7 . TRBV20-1 CSARSREEVGEQYF
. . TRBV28 CASSPKIGQGDYEQYF
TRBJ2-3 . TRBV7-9 CASSLGHRNTQYF
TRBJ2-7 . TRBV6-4 CASSQQGGTYNEQYF
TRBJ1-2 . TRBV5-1 CASSSSTGGDGYTF
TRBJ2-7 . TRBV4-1 CASSQEEILAGTFHEQYF
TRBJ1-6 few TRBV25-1 CASSEPTGTNSPLHF
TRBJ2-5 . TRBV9 CASSFTAGTGKETQYF
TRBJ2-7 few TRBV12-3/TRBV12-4 CASSGGQGSSYEQYF
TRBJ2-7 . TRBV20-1 CSAELTSGRALHYEQYF
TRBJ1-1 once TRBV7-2 CASSLSPQPGVTEAFF
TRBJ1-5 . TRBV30 CAWRRQGSVQPQHF
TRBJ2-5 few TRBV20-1 CSARGPGGRETQYF
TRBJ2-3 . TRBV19 CAINWTSGRMRTDTQYF
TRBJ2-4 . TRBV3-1 CASSQETASPENIQYF
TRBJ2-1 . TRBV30 CAYALDSYNEQFF
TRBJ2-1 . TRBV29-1 CRVVGQEYNEQFF
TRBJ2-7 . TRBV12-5 CASGLVPGSEQYF
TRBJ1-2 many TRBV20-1 CSASGPTYGYTF
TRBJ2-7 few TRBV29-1 CSVEVPQGREQYF